This T cell receptor beta chain was recovered during a study of regulatory T cells in long-lasting Graves disease. Turning to the study itself: Persistence in Graves' disease required over 5 years of antithyroid drugs plus positive TSH receptor antibodies. Whole-study results and caveats: Thyroid tissue went unstudied; only peripheral blood was examined. Lower TCR diversity characterized persistent Graves' patients relative to newly diagnosed patients.

This clonotype was counted many times. Its matching antigen is unknown. CDR3 regions were amplified by Arm-PCR using iRepertoire HTBI primers to build TCR beta libraries. Using its own MiXCR run on the multiplex PCR reads, TCRdb lists one record per CDR3 protein. The sample shows a few hundred thousand distinct CDR3 sequences, about 22% of them seen only once. Time point defined: persistent/refractory GD, antithyroid drugs over 5 years with positive TRAb. PBMCs provided the RNA from which the TCR library was made. Peripheral blood, nine milliliters of it, was drawn into EDTA tubes. The CDR3 runs to 15 residues. Per germline, CDR1 KGHDR and CDR2 SFDVKD. J gave up 3 bases and V 1 base, and 0 bases lay outside the gene matches.

This clonotype was obtained from a female donor with Graves disease. V gene TRBV24-1 combines with J gene TRBJ2-2, with 8 bases that match TRBD2. The sequencing here drew on peripheral blood mononuclear cells (PBMCs), taken when the disease was refractory, from a patient treated with antithyroid drugs. This CDR3 is CATSDLAGDTGELFF. CDR3 nucleotides: TGTGCCACCAGTGATTTAGCGGGAGACACCGGGGAGCTGTTTTTT.